This T cell receptor beta chain came from a study of shared clonotypes between healthy human individuals. Study in general: The plates for each donor numbered three CD4 naive, three CD4 memory, two CD8 naive and one CD8 memory.

The naive CD8 subset, CD45RO-negative cells positively selected for CCR7, excluded terminally differentiated effector memory CD45RA+ cells. The V end was cut by 1 base, the J end by 1 base, with 8 bases between. Looked up from germline, CDR1 is MGHRA and CDR2 is YSYEKL. This CDR3 contains 15 residues. Clones were sequenced by immunoSEQ multiplex PCR, and TCRdb holds only the in-frame ones, with some missing. The repertoire consists of approximately 2,200,000 clones, with 85% to 95% occurring once and the leading ten covering roughly 1.7%. The J gene is TRBJ1-5, the V gene TRBV4-1; D remains unclear. This clonotype originated in a man aged 18-30 years in good health. Some clones in this sample may be carry-over from other donors' samples. Sequenced material: naive CD8+ T cells from PBMCs. In DNA, the CDR3 is TGCGCCAGCAGCCAAGTAGGAGACAGCAATCAGCCCCAGCATTTT. It codes for CASSQVGDSNQPQHF.